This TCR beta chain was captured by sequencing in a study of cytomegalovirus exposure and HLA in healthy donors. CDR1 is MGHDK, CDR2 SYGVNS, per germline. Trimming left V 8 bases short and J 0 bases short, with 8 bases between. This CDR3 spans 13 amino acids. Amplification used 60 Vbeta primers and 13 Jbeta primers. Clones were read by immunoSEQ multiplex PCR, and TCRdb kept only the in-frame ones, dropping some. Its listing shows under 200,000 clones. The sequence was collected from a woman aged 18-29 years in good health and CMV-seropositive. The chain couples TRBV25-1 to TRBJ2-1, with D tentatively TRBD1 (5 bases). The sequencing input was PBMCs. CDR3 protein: CASQGSSYNEQFF. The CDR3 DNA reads TGTGCCAGCCAGGGTAGCTCCTACAATGAGCAGTTCTTC.